This TCR beta chain came from a study of cytotoxic CD8 clonotypes in ibrutinib-treated CLL. Study-wide results and limits: Public clonotypes, an uncommon group, contracted or remained stable on treatment. At progression, clonality fell back toward baseline after rising at ibrutinib response.

Library input was 1.5 to 2 micrograms of DNA from cryopreserved PBMCs. Assay used: immunoSEQ multiplex PCR; TCRdb lists only in-frame clones, some missing. The table shows approximately 130,000 clones, with approximately 81% occurring only once. V was pared by 5 bases and J by 2 bases, with 10 bases between. CDR3 size: 13 residues. Germline V lookup: CDR1 SGHRS, CDR2 YFSETQ. With regard to this clone: What it recognizes is unknown.

The clonotype originates from a human donor with chronic lymphocytic leukemia. This chain links TRBV5-1 with TRBJ1-1, with D perhaps TRBD1 (6 bases). This specimen was PBMCs, taken after 24 months of ibrutinib treatment. In DNA form, the CDR3 reads TGCGCCAGCAGTCACAGGGCTAACACTGAAGCTTTCTTT. As protein: CASSHRANTEAFF.